A single sample gave rise to the 13 T cell receptor beta chains below, sequenced in a study of blood T cells in healthy people across ages. It was with a sample-barcoded 5' primer and a J-beta primer mix that a second PCR of about 7 to 12 cycles was run. TCRdb used MiXCR to reprocess the 5' RACE reads, holding one entry per CDR3 protein. The sample records hundreds of thousands of distinct CDR3 sequences, around a quarter being singletons. These data were likewise used in another study, on T cells of mothers and their children.

The sequencing sample was made of blood. These receptor sequences come from a boy aged 2 to 9 in good health.

The chain recombines TRBV5-1 with TRBJ1-2; tentatively, D is TRBD1 (5 bases). Trimming left V 3 bases short and J 7 bases short, with 13 bases between. Looked up from germline, CDR1 is SGHRS and CDR2 is YFSETQ. The CDR3 has 13 amino acids. CDR3 protein: CASSSRENGGYTF. The CDR3 region has the DNA TGCGCCAGCAGCTCCAGGGAAAATGGTGGCTACACCTTC. Looking up the rest from reference TRBV5-1 and TRBJ1-2 gives the full variable domain: KAGVTQTPRYLIKTRGQQVTLSCSPISGHRSVSWYQQTPGQGLQFLFEYFSETQRNKGNFPGRFSGRQFSNSRSEMNVSTLELGDSALYLCASSSRENGGYTFGSGTRLTVV.

This clonotype was detected only a few times. At one end, the junction sequence differs from germline, possibly due to a read error. V and J are TRBV11-2 and TRBJ2-5, with D hard to call. The CDR3 extends over 13 amino acids. Germline V lookup: CDR1 SGHAT, CDR2 FQNNGV. CDR3 loop: CASSLVGQGTQYF. As DNA, the CDR3 is TGTGCCAGCAGCTTAGTTGGGCAAGGGACCCAGTACTTC.

This clonotype was found a few times. The V call is TRBV7-2, the J call TRBJ1-4; D possibly corresponds to TRBD1 (5 bases). Germline CDR1 reads SGHTA; CDR2 reads FQGNSA. The CDR3 runs 16 residues. The V end was cut by 5 bases, the J end by 5 bases, with 18 bases between. CDR3 amino acids: CASSARYVTENEKLFF. CDR3 DNA sequence: TGTGCCAGCAGCGCCCGGTATGTGACAGAGAATGAAAAACTGTTTTTT.

This clonotype was recorded a few times. The genes are TRBV9 and TRBJ2-7; 8 bases are a match to TRBD2. In germline, CDR1 is SGDLS, CDR2 YYNGEE. The CDR3 has 15 amino acids. Trimming removed 4 bases from V and 5 bases from J; junction bases left unmatched: 11. The CDR3 is CASSLGSGSFNEQYF. The CDR3 DNA reads TGTGCCAGCAGCCTCGGGAGCGGGAGCTTCAACGAGCAGTACTTC.

This sequence joins TRBV27 and TRBJ1-2; D is ambiguous. In germline, CDR1 is MNHEY, CDR2 SMNVEV (reference sequence). This CDR3 is 14 amino acids long. V shed 3 bases and J shed 8 bases, with 16 bases lying between them. CDR3 nucleotide sequence: TGTGCCAGCAGTTTTCTCGGCAGGAGCTCGGGCTACACCTTC. Its translation: CASSFLGRSSGYTF.

This clonotype was observed a handful of times. This chain links TRBV7-9 with TRBJ1-1; possible D gene TRBD1, 5 bases. The CDR3 extends over 14 amino acids. The V end was cut by 5 bases, the J end by 3 bases, with 13 bases between. Germline loops: CDR1 SEHNR, CDR2 FQNEAQ (reference sequence). The DNA for the CDR3 is TGTGCCAGCAGCCCCGGGGCGCGGCACACTGAAGCTTTCTTT. It encodes CASSPGARHTEAFF.

In DNA form, the CDR3 reads TGTGCCAGCAGCCCTCCGGGACAGGCGTATGGCTACACCTTC. Translation gives CASSPPGQAYGYTF. The chain has TRBV7-9 and TRBJ1-2; 8 bases fit TRBD1. The junction had 7 bases not matched to a gene; V was cut back by 5 bases and J by 5 bases. Per the germline V gene, CDR1 is SEHNR and CDR2 is FQNEAQ (reference sequence). The length of the CDR3 is 14 residues. The entire variable domain, with the rest obtained from reference TRBV7-9 and TRBJ1-2, is as follows: DTGVSQNPRHKITKRGQNVTFRCDPISEHNRLYWYRQTLGQGPEFLTYFQNEAQLEKSRLLSDRFSAERPKGSFSTLEIQRTEQGDSAMYLCASSPPGQAYGYTFGSGTRLTVV.

This clonotype was counted only a few times. The chain has TRBV6-5 and TRBJ1-5; no definite D call. The length of the CDR3 is 13 residues. Germline assignment: CDR1 MNHEY and CDR2 SVGAGI. Trimming pared 0 bases from V and 5 bases from J, leaving 5 bases between. CDR3 loop: CASSYSIDQPQHF. The CDR3 coding sequence is TGTGCCAGCAGTTACTCGATTGATCAGCCCCAGCATTTT.

This clonotype appeared many times. The genes are TRBV6-2 or TRBV6-3 and TRBJ2-5; no reliable D call. Trimming removed 8 bases from V and 5 bases from J, with 6 bases in between. CDR3 size: 10 residues. CDR1 is MNHEY and CDR2 is SVGEGT in the germline V gene. CDR3 DNA sequence: TGTGCCAGCGCTCGTGAGACCCAGTACTTC. It specifies CASARETQYF.

The chain employs TRBV24-1 and TRBJ2-1; no clear D gene. The CDR3 is 17 amino acids. V shed 9 bases and J shed 5 bases, with 25 bases lying between them. Germline CDR1 reads KGHDR; CDR2 reads SFDVKD. The CDR3 DNA reads as TGTGCCACCTCTAATGGTTCGTGGGGTCGAAAAAACAATGAGCAGTTCTTC. The encoded protein is CATSNGSWGRKNNEQFF.

This clonotype occurred a few times. This chain connects TRBV6-5 to TRBJ2-1; unclear D gene. Trimming pared 4 bases from V and 0 bases from J, leaving 13 bases between. The CDR3 is made up of 16 amino acids. The germline V gene has CDR1 MNHEY and CDR2 SVGAGI. The DNA for the CDR3 is TGTGCCAGCAGTTCGCGACTGTCTAGCTCCTACAATGAGCAGTTCTTC. Translating gives CASSSRLSSSYNEQFF.

The V gene is TRBV15, the J gene TRBJ2-5; no firm D call. Near its end, the DNA agrees better with TRBJ2-7, so the J call may be wrong. This CDR3 has 15 amino acids. CDR1 LNHNV and CDR2 YYDKDF come from the germline V gene (reference sequence). In DNA, the CDR3 is TGTGCCACCAGCAGAGCATCCAAAAGGCCCTACGAGCAGTACTTC. This codes for CATSRASKRPYEQYF.

This rearrangement joins TRBV13 to TRBJ2-5; TRBD1 matches at 8 bases. The CDR3 covers 16 residues. Germline V lookup: CDR1 PRHDT, CDR2 FYEKMQ (reference sequence). The V segment lost 3 bases and the J segment 2 bases; nucleotides outside the gene matches: 8. In DNA form, the CDR3 reads TGTGCCAGCAGCTTTGGGACAGGATTAAAACAAGAGACCCAGTACTTC. Protein product: CASSFGTGLKQETQYF.